This TCR beta chain derives from a study of cytotoxic CD8 clonotypes in ibrutinib-treated CLL. The overall study: Response samples were drawn at a median of around 11 months of treatment, range 6 to 36. Mean productive templates were 255,043; mean productive rearrangements were fewer than 95,000.

Overall study results and limits: Clonality, elevated at ibrutinib response, dropped back toward baseline at progression. Patients had baseline clonality above age-matched healthy donors, and this clonality moved with circulating CD8+ T-cell counts.

With regard to this clone: Its cognate antigen is unknown.

Generated by immunoSEQ multiplex PCR, the TCRdb table keeps only in-frame clones and is missing some. The data hold 250,000 to 350,000 clones, with 70% to 80% observed a single time. The CDR3 runs 14 residues. CDR1 and CDR2 (germline): SGDLS, YYNGEE. The V and J ends lost 4 bases and 6 bases, in that order; junction bases with no gene match: 6. Material: PBMCs, obtained at disease progression, from a patient treated with ibrutinib. The gene calls are TRBV9 and TRBJ2-7; TRBD1 matches at 11 bases. The receptor's source is a human donor with chronic lymphocytic leukemia. CDR3 residues: CASSRGTGGAEQYF. Here the CDR3 DNA reads TGTGCCAGCAGCAGAGGGACAGGGGGAGCCGAGCAGTACTTC.